This TCR beta chain derives from a study of early T cells in non-severe SARS-CoV-2 infection. TCRdb fed the 5' RACE reads into MiXCR, producing one record per CDR3 protein. This table has 75,000 to 80,000 distinct CDR3 sequences, approximately 10% appearing once. Germline V CDR1 and CDR2: SGHKS, YYEKEE (reference sequence). The CDR3 runs to 15 residues. Trimming shortened V by 3 bases and J by 1 base, and 12 bases separated the two germline ends. This clonotype was seen a handful of times. V is TRBV5-5 and J is TRBJ2-3; maybe TRBD2 (5 bases). The receptor comes from an adult who was a healthcare worker with PCR-confirmed SARS-CoV-2 infection or an uninfected control (not recorded which). Sequences were derived from whole blood, sampled at baseline. The CDR3 sequence: CASSSPPGGTDTQYF. The CDR3 DNA reads as TGTGCCAGCAGCTCCCCCCCCGGGGGCACAGATACGCAGTATTTT.